Shown below are 24 T cell receptor beta chains from a single sample sequenced in a study of T cells after yellow fever vaccination. MiXCR, applied by TCRdb to the 5' RACE reads, yields one record per CDR3 protein. The sample holds some 300,000 distinct CDR3 sequences, 8.7% seen once. The sample was CD4+ T cells sorted from PBMCs, taken 5 days after the yellow fever booster vaccination. These receptor sequences come from a man between 18 and 35 years old who received the YFV17D yellow fever vaccine.

This clonotype has more than one count but fewer than ten. The chain links TRBV14 to TRBJ2-3; no definite D call. In germline, CDR1 is SGHDN, CDR2 FVKESK. This CDR3 contains 13 residues. V shed 2 bases and J shed 3 bases, with 6 bases lying between them. The CDR3 spells CASSQRATDTQYF. CDR3 coding DNA: TGTGCCAGCAGCCAAAGGGCAACAGATACGCAGTATTTT.

This sequence joins TRBV10-2 and TRBJ1-5; 9 bases are shared with TRBD1. Per the germline V gene, CDR1 is WSHSY and CDR2 is SAAADI. V lost 3 bases and J lost 9; bases outside the gene matches: 6. The CDR3 runs 14 residues. The CDR3 sequence is CASSEPGQGWPQHF. The CDR3 coding sequence is TGCGCCAGCAGTGAACCGGGACAGGGCTGGCCCCAGCATTTT.

This clonotype occurred many times. This chain connects TRBV6-2 or TRBV6-3 to TRBJ2-2, with 14 bases that match TRBD2. CDR3 length equals 19 residues. The germline V gene encodes CDR1 MNHEY and CDR2 SVGEGT. Trimming cost V 0 bases and J 1 base; bases outside gene matches: 4. The CDR3 DNA is TGTGCCAGCAGTTACTCCGGGACTAGCGGGGGATGGAACACCGGGGAGCTGTTTTTT. As protein: CASSYSGTSGGWNTGELFF.

This clonotype was counted a few times. This chain joins TRBV7-2 and TRBJ2-7; perhaps TRBD1 as D (7 bases). Per the germline V gene, CDR1 is SGHTA and CDR2 is FQGNSA. The ends were cut back, 5 bases at V and 3 bases at J, with 20 bases in the middle. The CDR3 runs to 16 residues. CDR3 DNA: TGTGCCAGCAGCCAGGGGGGTACAGGGCATGACTACGAGCAGTACTTC. This codes for CASSQGGTGHDYEQYF.

Only a few counts were recorded for this clonotype. The genes are TRBV4-3 and TRBJ1-6; D might be TRBD1 (5 bases). Trimming took off 4 bases at V and 7 bases at J, with 14 bases between the two ends. Germline values: CDR1 LGHNA, CDR2 YSLEER. The CDR3 sequence is 15 residues long. The CDR3: CASSPGGAGNSPLHF. CDR3 nucleotide sequence: TGCGCCAGCAGCCCGGGCGGGGCAGGCAATTCACCCCTCCACTTT.

In this sample, this clonotype turned up a few times. The V gene is TRBV15, the J gene TRBJ2-3; tentatively, D is TRBD1 (5 bases). The CDR3 has 15 residues. V was shortened by 0 bases and J by 10 bases, with 17 bases between the two germline ends. Looked up from germline, CDR1 is LNHNV and CDR2 is YYDKDF (reference sequence). The CDR3 protein is CATSRDRGTGLSQYF. The CDR3 region has the DNA TGTGCCACCAGCAGAGATAGGGGAACAGGTCTTTCGCAGTATTTT.

This clonotype was counted only a few times. This rearrangement joins TRBV5-1 to TRBJ2-7; 7 bases are a match to TRBD1. The CDR3 spans 14 residues. Trimming at V came to 3 bases and at J to 9 bases, leaving 12 bases not matched to a gene. Germline CDR1 reads SGHRS; CDR2 reads YFSETQ. CDR3 sequence (DNA): TGCGCCAGCAGCTCAAATAGGGACAGCCCAGGGCAGTACTTC. It codes for CASSSNRDSPGQYF. The variable domain in full, completed from reference TRBV5-1 and TRBJ2-7, reads KAGVTQTPRYLIKTRGQQVTLSCSPISGHRSVSWYQQTPGQGLQFLFEYFSETQRNKGNFPGRFSGRQFSNSRSEMNVSTLELGDSALYLCASSSNRDSPGQYFGPGTRLTVT.

This clonotype has ten or more counts. This chain's CDR3 is CASRTGTGVYGYTF. CDR3 nucleotides: TGTGCCAGCAGAACCGGGACAGGGGTCTATGGCTACACCTTC. The rearrangement links TRBV5-4 to TRBJ1-2, with TRBD1 matching 10 bases. The CDR3 is 14 amino acids. Per germline, CDR1 SGHNT and CDR2 YYREEE (reference sequence). V shed 5 bases and J 4 bases; nucleotides not matched to a gene: 5.

The sample holds a few counts of this clonotype. The chain employs TRBV19 and TRBJ1-4; TRBD1 is a possible D gene (5 bases). V was trimmed by 3 bases and J by 6 bases, leaving 8 bases between them. The CDR3 spans 13 residues. Germline lookup yields CDR1 LNHDA and CDR2 SQIVND (reference sequence). The CDR3 sequence: CASSMKQDEKLFF. CDR3 sequence (DNA): TGTGCCAGTAGTATGAAACAGGATGAAAAACTGTTTTTT.

In this sample, this clonotype turned up a few times. CDR3 sequence reads: CASSPDRVGQPQHF. Here the CDR3 DNA reads TGTGCCAGCAGCCCGGACAGGGTGGGACAGCCCCAGCATTTT. This sequence joins TRBV7-2 and TRBJ1-5; 8 nucleotides line up with TRBD1. V lost 5 bases and J lost 7; bases outside the gene matches: 7. CDR3 length equals 14 residues. CDR1 and CDR2 from the germline V gene are SGHTA and FQGNSA.

This clonotype has just a few counts. V gene TRBV28 combines with J gene TRBJ1-6; D remains unclear. V lost 2 bases, J lost 7 bases, and 9 bases lay in between. From germline, CDR1 is MDHEN and CDR2 SYDVKM. The CDR3 extends over 14 amino acids. The CDR3 protein is CASSLPRTNSPLHF. CDR3 DNA: TGTGCCAGCAGTTTACCCAGGACCAATTCACCCCTCCACTTT.

This clonotype was recorded a few times. The chain couples TRBV12-3 or TRBV12-4 to TRBJ2-1; a weak D match, TRBD1 (6 bases). CDR3 length: 14 amino acids. With 6 bases removed from V and 8 bases from J, the gap between germline ends came to 17 bases. CDR3 in amino acids: CASSPTGYVDEQFF. CDR3 nucleotides: TGTGCCAGCAGCCCGACAGGCTATGTCGATGAGCAGTTCTTC.

This clonotype has just a few counts. The chain carries TRBV14 and TRBJ1-1; 8 bases fit TRBD1. The CDR3 covers 16 residues. The V gene end was trimmed by 5 bases and the J gene end by 1 base; junction bases not matched to a gene: 9. Germline lookup yields CDR1 SGHDN and CDR2 FVKESK. The CDR3 DNA reads as TGTGCCAGCAGCGAATACAGGGGGGAAAAGAACACTGAAGCTTTCTTT. Translated: CASSEYRGEKNTEAFF.

The chain links TRBV7-2 to TRBJ1-6; 7 nucleotides agree with TRBD1. There are 16 residues in the CDR3. V lost 5 bases and J lost 7; bases outside the gene matches: 11. In germline, CDR1 is SGHTA, CDR2 FQGNSA. The CDR3 DNA is TGTGCCAGCAGCGAGAAATGGACAGGAGGCAATTCACCCCTCCACTTT. It encodes CASSEKWTGGNSPLHF.

This clonotype showed up many times. The rearrangement uses TRBV6-6 and TRBJ1-2; 7 bases are shared with TRBD1. Germline CDR1 MNHNY, CDR2 SVGAGI (reference sequence). The V segment lost 5 bases and the J segment 8 bases; nucleotides outside the gene matches: 14. The length of the CDR3 is 15 residues. The CDR3 spells CASSHPTGTMKGYTF. For the CDR3, the DNA is TGTGCCAGCAGTCATCCGACAGGGACCATGAAGGGCTACACCTTC.

This clonotype was recorded at least ten times. This chain joins TRBV12-3 or TRBV12-4 and TRBJ2-2, with 7 bases aligning to TRBD2. Trimming cost V 7 bases and J 6 bases; bases outside gene matches: 11. The CDR3 spans 15 residues. In DNA form, the CDR3 reads TGTGCCAGCAATTTGGCGGGGGAGGTGCCCGGGGAGCTGTTTTTT. It is translated as CASNLAGEVPGELFF.

This clonotype was detected many times. The chain has TRBV4-1 and TRBJ2-3; either TRBD1 or TRBD2 may fit D (5 bases each). CDR3 length equals 16 residues. Trimming took off 1 base at V and 5 bases at J, with 16 bases between the two ends. The V gene's germline CDR1 is MGHRA and CDR2 YSYEKL. CDR3 DNA: TGCGCCAGCAGCCAAGGCTTCAGGGAGAGTATAGATACGCAGTATTTT. Translating it yields CASSQGFRESIDTQYF.

In its sample, this clonotype was seen a few times. J is TRBJ1-2 and V is TRBV5-8; D ambiguous. From germline, CDR1 is SGHTS and CDR2 YDEGEE. The CDR3 has 13 residues. Between the trimmed V and J ends, which lost 5 bases and 1 base, there was a span of 9 bases. The CDR3 is CASRDGYNYGYTF. The CDR3 DNA sequence: TGTGCCAGCAGGGACGGATATAACTATGGCTACACCTTC.

This clonotype was seen more than once but under ten times. The chain joins TRBV14 to TRBJ2-2; D unresolved. This CDR3 spans 16 amino acids. Looked up from germline, CDR1 is SGHDN and CDR2 is FVKESK. The V and J ends lost 4 bases and 2 bases respectively, with 14 bases between them. CDR3 DNA: TGTGCCAGCAGCCGTTACACCCGATTAAACACCGGGGAGCTGTTTTTT. It yields the protein CASSRYTRLNTGELFF.

The V gene is TRBV7-3, the J gene TRBJ2-1; D gene uncertain. Germline CDR1 and CDR2: SGHTA and FQGTGA. This CDR3 has 14 amino acids. V shed 5 bases and J shed 0 bases, with 8 bases lying between them. Here the CDR3 DNA reads TGTGCCAGCAGCCCACCGGGCTCCTACAATGAGCAGTTCTTC. Amino acids: CASSPPGSYNEQFF.

The rearrangement links TRBV29-1 to TRBJ1-2; D uncertain. This CDR3 comprises 10 residues. Deletions cut 4 bases from V and 8 bases from J, with 8 bases between. Germline V gene sequence: CDR1 SQVTM, CDR2 ANQGSEA. CDR3 sequence (DNA): TGCAGCGTTGCCCAGGCGGGCTACACCTTC. Translated, it gives CSVAQAGYTF.

This clonotype was found many times. A junction end diverges from the germline sequence, so it may reflect a read error. The chain has TRBV7-7 and TRBJ2-3, with 7 bases aligning to TRBD2. Germline CDR1 SSHAT, CDR2 FNYEAQ (reference sequence). There are 16 residues in the CDR3. The CDR3 reads CASSLGVASGADTQYF. For the CDR3, the DNA is TGTGCTAGCAGCTTAGGAGTTGCTAGCGGCGCAGATACGCAGTATTTT. Combining the CDR3 with reference TRBV7-7 and TRBJ2-3 gives the whole variable domain GAGVSQSPRYKVTKRGQDVTLRCDPISSHATLYWYQQALGQGPEFLTYFNYEAQPDKSGLPSDRFSAERPEGSISTLTIQRTEQRDSAMYRCASSLGVASGADTQYFGPGTRLTVL.

Only a few counts were recorded for this clonotype. Sequence at one end of the junction differs from germline and may be a read error. The chain has TRBV5-6 and TRBJ1-5; D call uncertain. The CDR3 loop spans 13 amino acids. Germline V CDR1 and CDR2: SGHDT, YYEEEE. CDR3 coding DNA: TGTGCCAGCAGCTCGGCTAGCTATCAGCCCCAGCATTTT. Translated, it gives CASSSASYQPQHF.

The chain uses TRBV20-1 and TRBJ2-5, with D perhaps TRBD2 (6 bases). This CDR3 is 14 amino acids long. Germline lookup yields CDR1 DFQATT and CDR2 SNEGSKA (reference sequence). The ends were cut back, 5 bases at V and 8 bases at J, with 21 bases in the middle. CDR3: CSAGPLLVGGTQYF. The CDR3 region has the DNA TGCAGTGCTGGGCCCTTATTAGTGGGGGGAACCCAGTACTTC.